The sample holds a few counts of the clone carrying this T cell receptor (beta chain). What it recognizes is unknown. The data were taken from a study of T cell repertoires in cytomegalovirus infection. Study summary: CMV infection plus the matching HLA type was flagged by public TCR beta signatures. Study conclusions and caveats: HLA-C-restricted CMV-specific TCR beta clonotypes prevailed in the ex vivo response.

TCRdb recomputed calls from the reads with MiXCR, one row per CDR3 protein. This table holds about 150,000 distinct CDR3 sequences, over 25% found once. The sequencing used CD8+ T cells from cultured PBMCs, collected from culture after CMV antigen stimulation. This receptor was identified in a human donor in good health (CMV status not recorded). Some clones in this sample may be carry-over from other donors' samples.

Here the CDR3 DNA reads TGTGCCAGCACCAGGGACAGGGGTCTCTACAATGAGCAGTTCTTC. It specifies CASTRDRGLYNEQFF. The chain has TRBV11-2 and TRBJ2-1, with TRBD1 identical over 10 bases. V lost 7 bases to trimming and J lost 3 bases; unmatched junction nucleotides: 6. This CDR3 is 15 amino acids long. CDR1 is SGHAT and CDR2 is FQNNGV in the germline V gene.